Each of the 4 T cell receptor beta chains below was sequenced from the same sample in a study of blood T cell repertoires in COVID-19 (TCRdb year 2020). The library was made by the immunoSEQ multiplex PCR assay. TCRdb's version of the immuneACCESS table is confined to in-frame rearrangements and falls short of the full clone set. An unresolved V gene accounts for under half of the shortfall where checked; the remainder is of unknown origin. For this sample there are some 120,000 clones; more than 75% appear just once. Clones ranked in the top ten supply over 3.5% of the sample. Sequencing was carried out using peripheral blood. The receptors were sampled from a woman aged 60-75 years with acute or convalescent COVID-19.

The rearrangement uses TRBV6-5 and TRBJ1-1; D unclear. Per the germline V gene, CDR1 is MNHEY and CDR2 is SVGAGI. Trimming left V 4 bases short and J 7 bases short, with 13 bases between. The CDR3 has 13 amino acids. As DNA, the CDR3 is TGTGCCAGCAGTTCGCCCAGGCACCTTGAAGCTTTCTTT. This translates into CASSSPRHLEAFF.

In its sample, this clone was seen a few times. V and J are TRBV10-2 and TRBJ1-5; D is possibly TRBD1 (5 bases). The CDR3 extends over 16 amino acids. In germline, CDR1 is WSHSY, CDR2 SAAADI. Trimming pared 3 bases from V and 0 bases from J, leaving 12 bases between. The CDR3 sequence is CASSDGRAYSNQPQHF. The CDR3 coding sequence is TGCGCCAGCAGTGACGGCAGGGCGTATAGCAATCAGCCCCAGCATTTT.

The chain combines TRBV10-1 with TRBJ2-3; no reliable D call. Per germline, CDR1 WNHNN and CDR2 SYGVQD (reference sequence). Trimming cost V 3 bases and J 6 bases, with 10 bases left between them. The CDR3 loop spans 13 amino acids. This chain's CDR3 is CASSEALPDTQYF. The CDR3 nucleotides are TGCGCCAGCAGTGAAGCCCTGCCCGATACGCAGTATTTT.

J is TRBJ1-1 and V is TRBV19; 9 bases are shared with TRBD1. Germline loops: CDR1 LNHDA, CDR2 SQIVND (reference sequence). V lost 4 bases and J lost 0; bases outside the gene matches: 9. The CDR3 contains 17 residues. The CDR3 reads CASSTPLGQGMNTEAFF. The CDR3, as DNA: TGTGCCAGTAGTACACCCCTCGGACAGGGGATGAACACTGAAGCTTTCTTT.